The T cell receptor (beta chain) under discussion was sequenced for a study of T cells in Graves' hyperthyroidism and ophthalmopathy. This clonotype was counted only a few times. The CDR3 sequence is 14 residues long. Germline CDR1 reads SGHTA; CDR2 reads FQGNSA. The ends lost 5 bases at V and 6 bases at J; junction bases unmatched: 6. Researchers took RNA transcripts and amplified the TCR beta CDR3 regions from them. Carried out on the TCR CDR3, a first-round RT-PCR used the HTBI primer set. MiXCR was run by TCRdb on the multiplex PCR reads, yielding one entry per CDR3 protein. Here the sample spans around 660,000 distinct CDR3 sequences, 45% being singletons.

The origin of this receptor is an adult man with Graves' disease, either hyperthyroidism or ophthalmopathy (not recorded which). This chain connects TRBV7-2 to TRBJ1-5; 8 nucleotides align to TRBD1. The sequenced material came from peripheral blood or thyroid tissue (not recorded which). The CDR3 region has the DNA TGTGCCAGCAGCCAGACAGGGGCGGGTCAGCCCCAGCATTTT. Translated, it gives CASSQTGAGQPQHF.